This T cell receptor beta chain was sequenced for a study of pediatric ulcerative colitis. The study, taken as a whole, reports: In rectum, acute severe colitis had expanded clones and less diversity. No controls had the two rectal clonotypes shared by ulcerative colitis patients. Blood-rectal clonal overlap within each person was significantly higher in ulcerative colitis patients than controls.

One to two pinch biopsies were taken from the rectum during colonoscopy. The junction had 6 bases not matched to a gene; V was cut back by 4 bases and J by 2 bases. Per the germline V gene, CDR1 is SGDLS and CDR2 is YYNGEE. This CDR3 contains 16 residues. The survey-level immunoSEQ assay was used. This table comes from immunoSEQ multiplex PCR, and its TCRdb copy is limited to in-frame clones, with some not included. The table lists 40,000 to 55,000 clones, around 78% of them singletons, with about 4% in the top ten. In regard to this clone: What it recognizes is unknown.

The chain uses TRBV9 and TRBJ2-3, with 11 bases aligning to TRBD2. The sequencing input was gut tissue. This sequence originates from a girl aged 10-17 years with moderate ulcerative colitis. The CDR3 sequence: CASSSRTSGLTDTQYF. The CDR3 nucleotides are TGTGCCAGCAGCTCTCGGACTAGCGGGCTCACAGATACGCAGTATTTT.